This T cell receptor (beta chain) emerged from a study of T cells in Graves' hyperthyroidism and ophthalmopathy. Lactation, pregnancy, other autoimmune disease or uncontrolled infection excluded patients. Diagnoses were made from clinical symptoms, serum measures (thyroxine and TRAb), thyroid ultrasound and orbital computed tomography. Study-level points and caveats: In validation, the model predicted ophthalmopathy. These predictions came a median approximately 6.5 months before onset. Blood shared most expanded thyroid clonotypes above 0.001.

Germline CDR1 is GTSNPN and CDR2 is SVGIG (reference sequence). Trimming left V 4 bases short and J 2 bases short, with 11 bases between. The CDR3 is 13 amino acids. This clonotype was seen many times. The target antigen is unknown. TCR beta CDR3 sequences were amplified from RNA transcripts. The primer set for the first-round RT-PCR of the TCR CDR3 was HTBI. Each CDR3 protein is one row after TCRdb ran MiXCR on the multiplex PCR reads. The sample records approximately 520,000 distinct CDR3 sequences, around 22% being singletons. V and J are TRBV30 and TRBJ1-1, with unresolved D. This TCR came from a woman in her 30s with Graves' ophthalmopathy. The sample was blood. DNA of the CDR3: TGTGCCTGGAAATCGCGGTTAAACACTGAAGCTTTCTTT. Its translation is CAWKSRLNTEAFF.